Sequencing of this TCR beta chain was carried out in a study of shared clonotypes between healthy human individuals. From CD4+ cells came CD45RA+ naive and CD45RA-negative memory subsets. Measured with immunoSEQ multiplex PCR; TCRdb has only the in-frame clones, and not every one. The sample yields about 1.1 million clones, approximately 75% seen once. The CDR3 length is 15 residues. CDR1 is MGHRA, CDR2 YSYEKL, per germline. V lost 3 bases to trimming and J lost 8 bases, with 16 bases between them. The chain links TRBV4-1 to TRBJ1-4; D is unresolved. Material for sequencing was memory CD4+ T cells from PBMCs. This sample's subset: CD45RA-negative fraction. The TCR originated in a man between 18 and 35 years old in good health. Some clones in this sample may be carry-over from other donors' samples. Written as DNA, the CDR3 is TGCGCCAGCAGCCAGGGGAAGGGTGATCCGGAAAAACTGTTTTTT. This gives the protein CASSQGKGDPEKLFF.